The text below deals with one T cell receptor beta chain. Seattle's enrolled individuals joined amid active infection and were then monitored longitudinally. In the study's own analysis: Reference gene primer amplification yielded estimated nucleated cell counts. Data came from immunoSEQ multiplex PCR; TCRdb stores just in-frame clones and leaves some out. V and J calls and clone size come straight from that table; D and trimming were deduced from the DNA. The data contain tens of thousands of clones, roughly three quarters of them seen just once; the ten biggest clones take up under 3%. Trimming cost V 4 bases and J 4 bases, with 4 bases left between them. This CDR3 has 10 amino acids. Germline V gene data show CDR1 as DFQATT and CDR2 as SNEGSKA (reference sequence). The data stem from a study of blood T cell repertoires in COVID-19. Across the whole study: COVID-19 samples from acute and convalescent phases originated in the United States, Italy and Spain. The cDNA or gDNA used as material had been derived from T cells, B-cell-depleted T cells, or PBMCs.

The receptor was derived from a man in his 70s with COVID-19, enrolled during active disease. V usage is TRBV20-1 and J usage is TRBJ1-2; D gene unclear. Sequencing input: peripheral blood. The CDR3 DNA reads as TGCAGTGCTAACAGCTATGGCTACACCTTC. Its protein is CSANSYGYTF.